Following are 11 T cell receptor beta chains from one sample sequenced in a study of blood T cell repertoires in COVID-19. Clones were sequenced by immunoSEQ multiplex PCR, and TCRdb holds only the in-frame ones, with some missing. Of around 260,000 clones in the sample, roughly 88% were seen once. The source material was peripheral blood. The receptors here all came from a human donor in a cohort sampled during active COVID-19.

CDR3 coding DNA: TGCGCCAGCAAGCGAGCAGCTCTCGACGAGCAGTACTTC. It is translated as CASKRAALDEQYF. V gene TRBV10-2 combines with J gene TRBJ2-7; D not certain. CDR3 length: 13 amino acids. V gave up 7 bases and J gave up 5 bases, with 15 bases separating them. The germline V gene has CDR1 WSHSY and CDR2 SAAADI.

This sequence joins TRBV20-1 and TRBJ1-1; no firm D call. Germline V gene sequence: CDR1 DFQATT, CDR2 SNEGSKA (reference sequence). This CDR3 spans 14 amino acids. V lost 3 bases and J lost 0, with 11 bases in between. For the CDR3, the DNA is TGCAGTGCTAGTAGGCGGTTGATGAACACTGAAGCTTTCTTT. Translation gives CSASRRLMNTEAFF.

The chain recombines TRBV4-3 with TRBJ2-7, with D perhaps TRBD1 (7 bases). Germline loops: CDR1 LGHNA, CDR2 YSLEER. The V end was cut by 0 bases, the J end by 3 bases, with 12 bases between. CDR3 length: 15 residues. DNA of the CDR3: TGCGCCAGCAGCCAAGATCGGCAGGGGGGCTACGAGCAGTACTTC. Protein sequence: CASSQDRQGGYEQYF.

The V gene is TRBV27, the J gene TRBJ1-6, with D tentatively TRBD1 (6 bases). The CDR3 loop spans 11 amino acids. Looked up from germline, CDR1 is MNHEY and CDR2 is SMNVEV (reference sequence). Between the trimmed V and J ends, which lost 9 bases and 7 bases, there was a span of 7 bases. DNA of the CDR3: TGTGCCAGTGGACAGAATTCACCCCTCCACTTT. The encoded protein is CASGQNSPLHF.

The chain couples TRBV6-5 to TRBJ1-2, with D perhaps matching TRBD1 (6 bases). Germline CDR1 reads MNHEY; CDR2 reads SVGAGI. The CDR3 is made up of 13 amino acids. Trimming took off 6 bases at V and 4 bases at J, with 12 bases between the two ends. DNA for the CDR3: TGTGCCAGCAGCAGGACAGCTTTCTATGGCTACACCTTC. It encodes CASSRTAFYGYTF.

The chain employs TRBV12-3 or TRBV12-4 and TRBJ2-5; no definite D call. Trimming cost V 6 bases and J 5 bases, with 7 bases left between them. This CDR3 contains 11 residues. CDR3 sequence (DNA): TGTGCCAGCAGCCTCGGGGAGACCCAGTACTTC. This sequence encodes CASSLGETQYF.

The genes are TRBV5-4 and TRBJ1-4, with 7 bases fitting TRBD1. V gave up 4 bases and J gave up 3 bases; unmatched junction bases: 6. Germline loops: CDR1 SGHNT, CDR2 YYREEE (reference sequence). The length of the CDR3 is 15 residues. The CDR3 here is CASSPKGQPNEKLFF. Written as DNA, the CDR3 is TGTGCCAGCAGCCCCAAGGGACAGCCTAATGAAAAACTGTTTTTT. Drawing the rest from reference TRBV5-4 and TRBJ1-4, the complete variable domain is ETGVTQSPTHLIKTRGQQVTLRCSSQSGHNTVSWYQQALGQGPQFIFQYYREEENGRGNFPPRFSGLQFPNYSSELNVNALELDDSALYLCASSPKGQPNEKLFFGSGTQLSVL.

The chain links TRBV7-2 to TRBJ1-4; 7 nucleotides match TRBD1. CDR1 is SGHTA and CDR2 is FQGNSA in the germline V gene. This CDR3 region has 15 residues. The junction had 8 bases not matched to a gene; V was cut back by 5 bases and J by 5 bases. DNA of the CDR3: TGTGCCAGCAGCCCCCGACAGGGAAGGAATGAAAAACTGTTTTTT. Its translation is CASSPRQGRNEKLFF.

The chain is built from TRBV28 and TRBJ1-1; D gene unclear. This CDR3 has 14 residues. The V gene's germline CDR1 is MDHEN and CDR2 SYDVKM. The V gene lost 4 bases and the J gene lost 0 bases, with 9 bases spanning the gap. The CDR3: CASSSPGLNTEAFF. In nucleotides, the CDR3 is TGTGCCAGCAGTTCTCCGGGGTTGAACACTGAAGCTTTCTTT.

The CDR3 DNA sequence: TGTGCCAGCAGTTACTCCCCATGGGAGCGGACCCTCTACGAGCAGTACTTC. The encoded protein is CASSYSPWERTLYEQYF. This chain uses TRBV6-2 or TRBV6-3 with TRBJ2-7, with D maybe TRBD2 (5 bases). The CDR3 length is 17 residues. V was clipped by 0 bases and J by 3 bases, with 18 bases between them. Looked up from germline, CDR1 is MNHEY and CDR2 is SVGEGT.

The table lists this clone with a count of one. This rearrangement joins TRBV5-6 to TRBJ1-1, with TRBD1 matching over 8 bases. This CDR3 region has 15 residues. V was clipped by 1 base and J by 4 bases; unmatched bases: 6. The germline CDR1 and CDR2 sequences are SGHDT and YYEEEE. The CDR3 sequence is CASSLKGQGVTEAFF. CDR3 DNA sequence: TGTGCCAGCAGCTTGAAAGGACAGGGTGTCACTGAAGCTTTCTTT. Using reference TRBV5-6 and TRBJ1-1 for the parts outside the CDR3, the full variable domain is DAGVTQSPTHLIKTRGQQVTLRCSPKSGHDTVSWYQQALGQGPQFIFQYYEEEERQRGNFPDRFSGHQFPNYSSELNVNALLLGDSALYLCASSLKGQGVTEAFFGQGTRLTVV.